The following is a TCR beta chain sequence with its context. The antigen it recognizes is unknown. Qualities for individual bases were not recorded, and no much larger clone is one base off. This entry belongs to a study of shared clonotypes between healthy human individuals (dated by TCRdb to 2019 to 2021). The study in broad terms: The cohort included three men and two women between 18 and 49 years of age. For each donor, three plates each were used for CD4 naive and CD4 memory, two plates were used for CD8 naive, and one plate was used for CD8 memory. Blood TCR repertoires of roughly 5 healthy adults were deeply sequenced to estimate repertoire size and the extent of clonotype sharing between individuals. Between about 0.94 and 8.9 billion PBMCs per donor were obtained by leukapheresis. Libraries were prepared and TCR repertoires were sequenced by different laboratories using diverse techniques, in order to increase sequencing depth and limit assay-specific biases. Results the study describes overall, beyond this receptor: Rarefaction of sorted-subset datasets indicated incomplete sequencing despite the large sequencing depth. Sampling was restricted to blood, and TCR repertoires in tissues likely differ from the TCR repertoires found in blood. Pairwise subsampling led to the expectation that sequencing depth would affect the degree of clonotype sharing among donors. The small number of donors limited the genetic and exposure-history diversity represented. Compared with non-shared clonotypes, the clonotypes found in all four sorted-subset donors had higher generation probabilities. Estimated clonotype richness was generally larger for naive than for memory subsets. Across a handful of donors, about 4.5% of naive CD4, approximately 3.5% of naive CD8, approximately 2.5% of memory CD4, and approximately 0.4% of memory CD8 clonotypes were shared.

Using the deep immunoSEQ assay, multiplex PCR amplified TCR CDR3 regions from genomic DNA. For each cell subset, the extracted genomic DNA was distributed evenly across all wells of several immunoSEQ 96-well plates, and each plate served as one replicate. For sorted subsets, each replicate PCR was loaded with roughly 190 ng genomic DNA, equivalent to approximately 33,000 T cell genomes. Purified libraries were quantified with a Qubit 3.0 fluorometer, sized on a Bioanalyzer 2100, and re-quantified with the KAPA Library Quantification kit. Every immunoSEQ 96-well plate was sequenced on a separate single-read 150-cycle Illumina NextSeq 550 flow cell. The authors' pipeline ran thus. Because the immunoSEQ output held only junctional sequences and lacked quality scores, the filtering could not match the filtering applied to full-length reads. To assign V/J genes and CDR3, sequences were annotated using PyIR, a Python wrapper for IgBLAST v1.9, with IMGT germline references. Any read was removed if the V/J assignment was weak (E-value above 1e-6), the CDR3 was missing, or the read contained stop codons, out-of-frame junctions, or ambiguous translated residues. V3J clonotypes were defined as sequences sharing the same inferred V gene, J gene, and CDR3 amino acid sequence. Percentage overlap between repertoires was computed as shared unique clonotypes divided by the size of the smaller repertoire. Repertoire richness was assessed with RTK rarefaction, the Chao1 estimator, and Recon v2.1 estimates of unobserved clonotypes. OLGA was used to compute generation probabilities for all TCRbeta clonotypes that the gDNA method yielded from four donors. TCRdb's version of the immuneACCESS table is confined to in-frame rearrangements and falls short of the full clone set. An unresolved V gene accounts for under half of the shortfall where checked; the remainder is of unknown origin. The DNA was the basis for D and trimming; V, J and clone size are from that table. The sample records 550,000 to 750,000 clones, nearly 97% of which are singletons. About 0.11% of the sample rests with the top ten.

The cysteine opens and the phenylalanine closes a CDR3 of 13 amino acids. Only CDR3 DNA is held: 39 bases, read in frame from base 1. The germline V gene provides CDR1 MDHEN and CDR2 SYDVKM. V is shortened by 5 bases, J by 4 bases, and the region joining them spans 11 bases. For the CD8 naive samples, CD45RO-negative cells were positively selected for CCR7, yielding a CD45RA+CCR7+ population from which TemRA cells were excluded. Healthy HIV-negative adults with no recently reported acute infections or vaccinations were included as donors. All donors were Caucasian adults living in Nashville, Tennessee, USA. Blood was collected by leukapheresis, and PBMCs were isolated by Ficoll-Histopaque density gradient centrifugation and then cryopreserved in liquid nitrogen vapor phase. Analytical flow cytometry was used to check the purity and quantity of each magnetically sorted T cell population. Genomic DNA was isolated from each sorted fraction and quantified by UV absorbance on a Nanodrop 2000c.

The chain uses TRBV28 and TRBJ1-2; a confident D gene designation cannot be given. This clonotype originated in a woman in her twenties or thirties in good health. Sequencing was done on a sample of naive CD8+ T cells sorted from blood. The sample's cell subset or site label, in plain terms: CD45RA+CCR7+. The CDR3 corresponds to CASSPVDGYGYTF. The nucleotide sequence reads TGTGCCAGCAGTCCTGTCGATGGCTATGGCTACACCTTC.